This T cell receptor beta chain was observed in a study of Ad26.COV2.S vaccination and SARS-CoV-2 variants. Study-wide background: Of the COV1001 trial arms, the Ad26.COV2.S arm included the donor. Administration of Ad26.COV2.S was intramuscular, either once or twice 56 days apart. Findings and caveats of the study: Non-spike TCR breadth showed similarity between vaccine and placebo recipients.

Germline CDR1 reads SGHRS; CDR2 reads YFSETQ. The CDR3 spans 17 residues. V lost 3 bases to trimming and J lost 2 bases; unmatched junction nucleotides: 10. Notes on this clone: The antigen remains unidentified.

Generated by immunoSEQ multiplex PCR, the TCRdb table keeps only in-frame clones and is missing some. The top ten clones hold roughly 4.8% of a sample with around 300,000 clones, about 89% of them seen once. Indicated treatment: roughly 18 received Ad26.COV2.S at low or high dose, single or two shots; several received placebo; per-sample allocation not given. Sample collection was performed on day 63 after the first vaccine or placebo injection. This clonotype originated in a person between 18 and 65 years old who received the Ad26.COV2.S COVID-19 vaccine or a placebo. The rearrangement joins TRBV5-1 to TRBJ1-3; 8 bases are shared with TRBD1. Sequencing was performed on peripheral blood, taken in a trial of Ad26.COV2.S vaccine versus placebo. CDR3 DNA sequence: TGCGCCAGCAGCTGGGAGGTACTGGACAGGGCTGGAAACACCATATATTTT. Encoded protein: CASSWEVLDRAGNTIYF.